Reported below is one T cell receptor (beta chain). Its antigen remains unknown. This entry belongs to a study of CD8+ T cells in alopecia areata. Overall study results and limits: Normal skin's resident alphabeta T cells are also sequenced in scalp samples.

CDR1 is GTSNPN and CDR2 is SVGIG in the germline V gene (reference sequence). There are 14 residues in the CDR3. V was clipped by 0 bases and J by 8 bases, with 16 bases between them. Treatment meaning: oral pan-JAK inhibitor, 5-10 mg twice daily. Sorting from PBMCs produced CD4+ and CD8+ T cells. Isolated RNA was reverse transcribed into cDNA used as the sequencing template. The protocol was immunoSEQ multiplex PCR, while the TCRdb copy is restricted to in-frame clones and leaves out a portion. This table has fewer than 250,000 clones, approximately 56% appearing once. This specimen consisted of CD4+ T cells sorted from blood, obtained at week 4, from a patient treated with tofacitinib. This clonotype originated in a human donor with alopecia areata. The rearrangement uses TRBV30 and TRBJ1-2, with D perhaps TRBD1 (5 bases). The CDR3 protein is CAWSVPGTRWGYTF. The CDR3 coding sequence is TGTGCCTGGAGTGTACCCGGGACGCGATGGGGCTACACCTTC.